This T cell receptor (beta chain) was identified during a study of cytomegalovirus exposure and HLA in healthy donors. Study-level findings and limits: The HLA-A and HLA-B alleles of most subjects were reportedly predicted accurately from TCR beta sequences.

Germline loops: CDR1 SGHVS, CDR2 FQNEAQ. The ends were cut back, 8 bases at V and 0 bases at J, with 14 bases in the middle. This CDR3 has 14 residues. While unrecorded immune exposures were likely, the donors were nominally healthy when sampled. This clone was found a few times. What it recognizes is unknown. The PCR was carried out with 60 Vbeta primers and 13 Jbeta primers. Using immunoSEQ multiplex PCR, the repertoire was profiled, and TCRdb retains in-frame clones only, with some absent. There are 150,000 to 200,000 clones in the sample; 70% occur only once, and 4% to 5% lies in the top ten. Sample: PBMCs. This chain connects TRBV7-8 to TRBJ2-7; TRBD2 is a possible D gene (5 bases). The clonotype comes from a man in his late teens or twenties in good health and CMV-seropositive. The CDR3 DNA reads TGTGCCAGCGAGAGGGTAAGGGCCTCCTACGAGCAGTACGTC. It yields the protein CASERVRASYEQYV.